These 31 T cell receptor beta chains were sequenced from one sample in a study of blood T cell repertoires in COVID-19 (TCRdb year 2020). Library preparation employed the immunoSEQ multiplex PCR assay. Sourced from immuneACCESS, this table was stored by TCRdb with only in-frame sequences that have V and J called. A share of the clones is absent; for the studies checked, an unresolved V gene accounts for under half, and the remainder has no known explanation. In all, the sample holds some 88,000 clones, and 85% of those were seen once. The top ten constitute about 3.8% of the sample. The sequenced sample consisted of peripheral blood. The source is a man aged 60-69 years with acute or convalescent COVID-19.

The chain links TRBV6-5 to TRBJ2-7; TRBD1 aligns across 7 bases. V lost 6 bases and J lost 9; bases outside the gene matches: 14. Germline CDR1 MNHEY, CDR2 SVGAGI. The CDR3 loop spans 14 amino acids. CDR3 in amino acids: CASSEGQPLNGQYF. The CDR3 DNA is TGTGCCAGCAGCGAGGGACAGCCTCTTAATGGGCAGTACTTC.

This clone was counted a single time. The chain joins TRBV6-5 to TRBJ1-4; 10 positions match TRBD1. CDR1 is MNHEY, CDR2 SVGAGI, per germline. This CDR3 has 15 residues. Trimming removed 6 bases from V and 6 bases from J; junction bases left unmatched: 7. Written as DNA, the CDR3 is TGTGCCAGCAGCAACCCGGACAGGGGGGATGAAAAACTGTTTTTT. Protein sequence: CASSNPDRGDEKLFF.

The chain carries TRBV6-5 and TRBJ1-5; 8 bases fit TRBD1. V shed 4 bases and J 6 bases; nucleotides not matched to a gene: 5. The CDR3 is 14 residues long. Germline V gene data show CDR1 as MNHEY and CDR2 as SVGAGI. The CDR3 spells CASSSNRGSQPQHF. The CDR3 nucleotides read TGTGCCAGCAGTTCCAACAGGGGGTCTCAGCCCCAGCATTTT.

The J gene is TRBJ2-3, the V gene TRBV7-6; D is unclear. V lost 5 bases and J lost 0, with 15 bases in between. CDR3 length equals 16 residues. Germline V gene data show CDR1 as SGHVS and CDR2 as FNYEAQ. CDR3 nucleotide sequence: TGTGCCAGCAGCCCCTTCGGCTGGAGCAGCACAGATACGCAGTATTTT. As protein: CASSPFGWSSTDTQYF.

This chain's CDR3 is CASSLAGATTDTQYF. The CDR3 bases are TGCGCCAGCAGCTTAGCGGGAGCCACCACAGATACGCAGTATTTT. The chain couples TRBV5-1 to TRBJ2-3, with 8 positions matching TRBD2. This CDR3 spans 15 amino acids. Trimming removed 2 bases from V and 2 bases from J; junction bases left unmatched: 4. Germline V gene data show CDR1 as SGHRS and CDR2 as YFSETQ.

The rearrangement joins TRBV3-1 (or the pseudogene TRBV3-2) to TRBJ2-1; 8 nucleotides agree with TRBD2. The J segment lost 9 bases and the V segment lost 7 bases, leaving 11 bases of the junction unmatched. Germline CDR1 reads LGHDT; CDR2 reads YNNKEL (reference sequence). The CDR3 has 14 amino acids. CDR3 DNA: TGTGCCAGCACCAGCGGGAGTACAATGGGTGAGCAGTTCTTC. Its translation: CASTSGSTMGEQFF.

V gene TRBV29-1 combines with J gene TRBJ1-2; 8 nucleotides match TRBD1. The V gene's germline CDR1 is SQVTM and CDR2 ANQGSEA. The CDR3 spans 16 residues. Trimming took 4 bases from V and 4 from J; bases not matched to a gene: 14. The CDR3 nucleotides are TGCAGCGTTGGAAGGACAGGGAAAAATTCTGGCTATGGCTACACCTTC. Encoded protein: CSVGRTGKNSGYGYTF.

The CDR3: CASSPGLAGTYTDTQYF. The CDR3 region has the DNA TGTGCCAGCAGCCCGGGACTAGCGGGGACTTACACAGATACGCAGTATTTT. The chain couples TRBV7-6 to TRBJ2-3; 13 bases are a match to TRBD2. The V gene end was trimmed by 5 bases and the J gene end by 2 bases; junction bases not matched to a gene: 7. The CDR3 has 17 amino acids. Germline loops: CDR1 SGHVS, CDR2 FNYEAQ. Full variable domain (remainder filled in from reference TRBV7-6 and TRBJ2-3): GAGVSQSPRYKVTKRGQDVALRCDPISGHVSLYWYRQALGQGPEFLTYFNYEAQQDKSGLPNDRFSAERPEGSISTLTIQRTEQRDSAMYRCASSPGLAGTYTDTQYFGPGTRLTVL.

This clone was seen once. J is TRBJ2-2 and V is TRBV9; 7 nucleotides align to TRBD1. Germline loops: CDR1 SGDLS, CDR2 YYNGEE. The CDR3 loop spans 15 amino acids. The junction had 7 bases not matched to a gene; V was cut back by 4 bases and J by 4 bases. CDR3 residues: CASSIRQGRTGELFF. The CDR3 DNA follows: TGTGCCAGCAGCATCCGACAGGGTCGCACCGGGGAGCTGTTTTTT.

The chain carries TRBV2 and TRBJ2-7; no firm D call. Trimming removed 5 bases at V and 7 bases at J, with 15 bases between. From germline, CDR1 is SNHLY and CDR2 FYNNEI. The CDR3 has 13 amino acids. In DNA, the CDR3 is TGTGCCAGCAGTCAACTGGCGGCCAATGAGCAGTACTTC. This codes for CASSQLAANEQYF. The whole variable domain, remainder taken from reference TRBV2 and TRBJ2-7, is EPEVTQTPSHQVTQMGQEVILRCVPISNHLYFYWYRQILGQKVEFLVSFYNNEISEKSEIFDDQFSVERPDGSNFTLKIRSTKLEDSAMYFCASSQLAANEQYFGPGTRLTVT.

This clone appeared a few times. V and J are TRBV4-3 and TRBJ1-2; a possible D gene is TRBD1 (6 bases). The length of the CDR3 is 14 residues. V lost 0 bases and J lost 8, with 13 bases in between. Germline values: CDR1 LGHNA, CDR2 YSLEER. CDR3 sequence (DNA): TGCGCCAGCAGCCAAGATAGAGGGGGTCGGGGCTACACCTTC. It translates to CASSQDRGGRGYTF.

The V call is TRBV29-1, the J call TRBJ1-4, with D uncertain. The germline V gene encodes CDR1 SQVTM and CDR2 ANQGSEA. The CDR3 has 14 amino acids. V lost 6 bases and J lost 7, with 18 bases in between. CDR3 amino acids: CSVGLNGGGEKLFF. In nucleotides, the CDR3 is TGCAGCGTAGGACTAAACGGAGGTGGTGAAAAACTGTTTTTT.

J is TRBJ2-3 and V is TRBV7-3, with a tentative D call TRBD2 (5 bases). The CDR3 contains 15 residues. V dropped 5 bases and J dropped 0 bases, with 12 bases sitting between them. The germline gives CDR1 SGHTA, CDR2 FQGTGA. The CDR3 region is CASSPQEGSTDTQYF. The CDR3 DNA reads TGTGCCAGCAGCCCCCAAGAGGGTAGCACAGATACGCAGTATTTT.

This clone came up once. This chain joins TRBV30 and TRBJ2-7; no definite D call. Germline V gene lookup returns CDR1 GTSNPN and CDR2 SVGIG (reference sequence). V lost 0 bases and J lost 4, with 4 bases in between. This CDR3 has 11 amino acids. This CDR3 reads CAWSVRYEQYF. The DNA of the CDR3 is TGTGCCTGGAGTGTACGGTACGAGCAGTACTTC. Variable domain in full (rest from reference TRBV30 and TRBJ2-7): SQTIHQWPATLVQPVGSPLSLECTVEGTSNPNLYWYRQAAGRGLQLLFYSVGIGQISSEVPQNLSASRPQDRQFILSSKKLLLSDSGFYLCAWSVRYEQYFGPGTRLTVT.

This clone was observed a few times. V usage is TRBV10-3 and J usage is TRBJ1-1; perhaps TRBD1 as D (5 bases). CDR1 ENHRY and CDR2 SYGVKD come from the germline V gene. Trimming removed 5 bases from V and 3 bases from J, with 10 bases in between. The CDR3 has 13 amino acids. As DNA, the CDR3 is TGTGCCATCAGTCTCTCGACAGACACTGAAGCTTTCTTT. This sequence encodes CAISLSTDTEAFF.

The chain couples TRBV9 to TRBJ2-7; TRBD2 aligns across 10 bases. Germline V gives CDR1 SGDLS, CDR2 YYNGEE. The length of the CDR3 is 14 residues. With 3 bases clipped from V and 7 bases from J, the junction kept 7 bases outside the gene matches. In nucleotides, the CDR3 is TGTGCCAGCAGCGCTAGCGGGGGAGGACTGGAGCAGTACTTC. This translates into CASSASGGGLEQYF.

The chain joins TRBV19 to TRBJ1-2; TRBD1 matches 7 bases. This CDR3 region has 15 residues. Looked up from germline, CDR1 is LNHDA and CDR2 is SQIVND (reference sequence). The V segment lost 5 bases and the J segment 4 bases; nucleotides outside the gene matches: 10. The CDR3 reads CASSFQSTGSYGYTF. CDR3 DNA: TGTGCCAGTAGTTTCCAATCGACAGGGAGCTATGGCTACACCTTC.

This clone appeared a few times. The junction departs from germline at one end; a sequencing error may be responsible. The chain employs TRBV7-7 and TRBJ2-5, with 9 bases lining up with TRBD1. Germline V gene data show CDR1 as SSHAT and CDR2 as FNYEAQ (reference sequence). This CDR3 contains 16 residues. The CDR3 coding sequence is TGTGCTAGCAGCCAAGGAGGGACAGGGTCCCAAGAGACCCAGTACTTC. Residues: CASSQGGTGSQETQYF.

This clone was counted between two and nine times. This sequence joins TRBV3-1 (or the pseudogene TRBV3-2) and TRBJ1-1, with D possibly TRBD1 on 5 matching bases. This CDR3 contains 13 residues. Germline V gives CDR1 LGHDT, CDR2 YNNKEL (reference sequence). V was clipped by 1 base and J by 4 bases, with 7 bases between them. CDR3 amino acids: CASSQVGGTEAFF. In DNA, the CDR3 is TGTGCCAGCAGCCAAGTGGGGGGCACTGAAGCTTTCTTT.

This chain links TRBV27 with TRBJ2-1, with 8 bases aligning to TRBD2. After removal of 6 bases from V and 8 bases from J, the junction contained 18 bases not matched to a gene. The CDR3 loop spans 17 amino acids. Germline values: CDR1 MNHEY, CDR2 SMNVEV (reference sequence). CDR3 protein: CASRPITGAGGVYEQFF. Here the CDR3 DNA reads TGTGCCAGCAGACCAATAACCGGGGCGGGGGGTGTCTATGAGCAGTTCTTC.

This chain links TRBV7-2 with TRBJ2-3; TRBD2 agrees at 9 bases. Unmatched junction bases numbered 12, after V lost 5 bases and J lost 0 bases. The CDR3 sequence is 18 residues long. The germline V gene has CDR1 SGHTA and CDR2 FQGNSA. This CDR3 is CASSPRGLAGLSTDTQYF. In DNA, the CDR3 is TGTGCCAGCAGCCCCAGAGGTCTAGCGGGGCTGAGCACAGATACGCAGTATTTT.

This chain links TRBV4-3 with TRBJ1-1; the D is unclear. This CDR3 region has 14 residues. Germline CDR1 LGHNA, CDR2 YSLEER. Trimming left V 1 base short and J 5 bases short, with 11 bases between. CDR3 DNA: TGCGCCAGCAGCCAAGGGGGAGGGAGGACTGAAGCTTTCTTT. It encodes CASSQGGGRTEAFF.

The chain joins TRBV4-3 to TRBJ2-3; 7 bases match TRBD2. The V gene end was trimmed by 3 bases and the J gene end by 4 bases; junction bases not matched to a gene: 4. Germline CDR1 is LGHNA and CDR2 is YSLEER. This CDR3 contains 14 residues. The CDR3 DNA is TGCGCCAGCAGCCAGGTTGGGGGGGCAGATACGCAGTATTTT. Protein: CASSQVGGADTQYF.

The chain combines TRBV4-1 with TRBJ2-1; 11 bases line up with TRBD2. The CDR3 is made up of 18 amino acids. The trim removed 0 bases at V and 3 bases at J, leaving 7 bases unmatched. Germline assignment: CDR1 MGHRA and CDR2 YSYEKL. The DNA of the CDR3 is TGCGCCAGCAGCCAAGAGGTTAGCGGGGGGGCCTTCTACAATGAGCAGTTCTTC. It is translated as CASSQEVSGGAFYNEQFF.

This clone appeared a single time. The chain has TRBV2 and TRBJ2-2; D gene ambiguous. Germline values: CDR1 SNHLY, CDR2 FYNNEI. The CDR3 contains 15 residues. The germline V and J ends were trimmed by 8 bases and 2 bases, with 15 bases remaining between them. The CDR3 DNA follows: TGTGCCAGCCTAGGCGACCTCCCCAACACCGGGGAGCTGTTTTTT. Translation gives CASLGDLPNTGELFF.

This clone appeared a single time. The chain carries TRBV6-4 and TRBJ2-1; tentative D call: TRBD1 (5 bases). The CDR3 extends over 17 amino acids. Trimming pared 0 bases from V and 5 bases from J, leaving 17 bases between. The germline gives CDR1 MRHNA, CDR2 SNTAGT. The CDR3 DNA reads as TGTGCCAGCAGTGACTCGCCCGCAGGGTGGGCGAACAATGAGCAGTTCTTC. Amino acids: CASSDSPAGWANNEQFF.

This chain uses TRBV4-1 with TRBJ2-5; D remains unclear. The CDR3 runs 15 residues. V lost 0 bases and J 5 bases, leaving 13 bases between the germline ends. In germline, CDR1 is MGHRA, CDR2 YSYEKL. The CDR3 is CASSQDPQVQETQYF. The DNA of the CDR3 is TGCGCCAGCAGCCAAGATCCCCAGGTCCAGGAGACCCAGTACTTC.

In nucleotides, the CDR3 is TGTGCCAGCAGCATAGGGCAGGCCTACGAGCAGTACTTC. Protein product: CASSIGQAYEQYF. The gene calls are TRBV11-2 and TRBJ2-7; D is unresolved. Germline V lookup: CDR1 SGHAT, CDR2 FQNNGV. The CDR3 length is 13 residues. V was trimmed by 5 bases and J by 2 bases, leaving 10 bases between them.

The chain employs TRBV7-6 and TRBJ2-3; perhaps TRBD2 as D (7 bases). Germline CDR1 reads SGHVS; CDR2 reads FNYEAQ. The CDR3 is made up of 16 amino acids. Trimming left V 6 bases short and J 6 bases short, with 22 bases between. This CDR3 is CASRSEGGRNMDTQYF. The CDR3 DNA follows: TGTGCCAGCAGGTCCGAGGGGGGGCGGAATATGGATACGCAGTATTTT.

Details on this clone: The sample contains more than one DNA sequence encoding this CDR3. The chain couples TRBV19 to TRBJ2-7, with 7 bases aligning to TRBD1. The V gene's germline CDR1 is LNHDA and CDR2 SQIVND (reference sequence). The CDR3 sequence is 14 residues long. V was pared by 3 bases and J by 0 bases, with 2 bases of the junction left unmatched. The CDR3 region has the DNA TGTGCCAGTAGTATCCGGGACAGCTCCTACGAGCAGTACTTC. It yields the protein CASSIRDSSYEQYF.

The gene calls are TRBV2 and TRBJ1-3, with D maybe TRBD1 (6 bases). Germline-derived CDR1 and CDR2 are SNHLY and FYNNEI. Trimming shortened V by 8 bases and J by 3 bases, and 11 bases separated the two germline ends. The CDR3 loop spans 13 amino acids. The CDR3 loop is CASQGQLGNTIYF. Written as DNA, the CDR3 is TGTGCCAGCCAGGGGCAGCTTGGAAACACCATATATTTT.